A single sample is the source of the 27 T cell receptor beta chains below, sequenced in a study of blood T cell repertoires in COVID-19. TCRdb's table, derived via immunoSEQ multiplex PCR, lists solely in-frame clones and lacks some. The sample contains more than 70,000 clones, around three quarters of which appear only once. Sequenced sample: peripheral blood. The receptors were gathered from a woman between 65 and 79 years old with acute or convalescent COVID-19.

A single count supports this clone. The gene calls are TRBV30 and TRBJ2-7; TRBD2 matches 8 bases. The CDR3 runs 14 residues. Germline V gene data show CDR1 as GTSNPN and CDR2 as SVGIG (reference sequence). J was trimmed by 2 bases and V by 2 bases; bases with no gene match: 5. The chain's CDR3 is CAWSRGGNPYEQYF. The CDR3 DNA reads TGTGCCTGGAGTCGGGGGGGGAACCCCTACGAGCAGTACTTC. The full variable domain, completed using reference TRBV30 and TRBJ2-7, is SQTIHQWPATLVQPVGSPLSLECTVEGTSNPNLYWYRQAAGRGLQLLFYSVGIGQISSEVPQNLSASRPQDRQFILSSKKLLLSDSGFYLCAWSRGGNPYEQYFGPGTRLTVT.

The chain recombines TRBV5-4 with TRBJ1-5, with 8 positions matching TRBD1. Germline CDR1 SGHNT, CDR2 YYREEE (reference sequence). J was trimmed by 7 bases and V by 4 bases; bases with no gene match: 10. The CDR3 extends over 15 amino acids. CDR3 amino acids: CASSPDPTGVQPQHF. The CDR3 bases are TGTGCCAGCAGCCCCGACCCGACAGGGGTCCAGCCCCAGCATTTT.

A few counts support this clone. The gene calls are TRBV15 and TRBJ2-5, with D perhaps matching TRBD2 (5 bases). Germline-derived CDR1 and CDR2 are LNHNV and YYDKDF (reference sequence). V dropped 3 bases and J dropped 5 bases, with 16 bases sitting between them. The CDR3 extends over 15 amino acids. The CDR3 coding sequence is TGTGCCACCAGCAGGTCCGGAGGCGAGGGCGAGACCCAGTACTTC. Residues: CATSRSGGEGETQYF. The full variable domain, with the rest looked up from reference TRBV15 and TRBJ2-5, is DAMVIQNPRYQVTQFGKPVTLSCSQTLNHNVMYWYQQKSSQAPKLLFHYYDKDFNNEADTPDNFQSRRPNTSFCFLDIRSPGLGDTAMYLCATSRSGGEGETQYFGPGTRLLVL.

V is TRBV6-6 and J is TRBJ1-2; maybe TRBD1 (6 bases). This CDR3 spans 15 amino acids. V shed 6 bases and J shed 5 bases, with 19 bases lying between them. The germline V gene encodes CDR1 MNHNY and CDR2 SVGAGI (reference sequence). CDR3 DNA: TGTGCCAGCAGGGCTCAGGGGTATTCGGGTTATGGCTACACCTTC. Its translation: CASRAQGYSGYGYTF.

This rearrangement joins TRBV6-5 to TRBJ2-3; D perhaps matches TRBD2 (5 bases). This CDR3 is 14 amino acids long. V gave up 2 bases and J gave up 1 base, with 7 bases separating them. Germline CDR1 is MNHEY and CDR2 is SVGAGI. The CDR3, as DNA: TGTGCCAGCAGTTACGGAGGAGGCACAGATACGCAGTATTTT. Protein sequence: CASSYGGGTDTQYF.

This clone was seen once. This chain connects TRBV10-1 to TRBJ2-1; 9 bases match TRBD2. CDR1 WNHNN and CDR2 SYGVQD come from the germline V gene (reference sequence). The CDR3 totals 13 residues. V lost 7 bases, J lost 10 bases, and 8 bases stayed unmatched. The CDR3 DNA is TGCGCCAGCAAAGGCGGGGGGGCCTTGGAGCAGTTCTTC. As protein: CASKGGGALEQFF.

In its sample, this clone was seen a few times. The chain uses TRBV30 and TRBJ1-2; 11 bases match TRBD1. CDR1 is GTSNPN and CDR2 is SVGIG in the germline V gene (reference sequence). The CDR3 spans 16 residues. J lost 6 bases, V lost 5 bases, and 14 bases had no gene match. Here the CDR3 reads CAWAAKGGQGANGYTF. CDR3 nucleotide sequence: TGTGCCTGGGCGGCTAAGGGAGGACAGGGGGCCAATGGCTACACCTTC.

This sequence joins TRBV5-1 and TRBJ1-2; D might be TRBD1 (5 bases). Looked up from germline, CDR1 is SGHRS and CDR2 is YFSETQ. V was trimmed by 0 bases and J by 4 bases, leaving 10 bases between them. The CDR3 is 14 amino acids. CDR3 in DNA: TGCGCCAGCAGCTTGGAAGGCGGGGGCTATGGCTACACCTTC. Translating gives CASSLEGGGYGYTF.

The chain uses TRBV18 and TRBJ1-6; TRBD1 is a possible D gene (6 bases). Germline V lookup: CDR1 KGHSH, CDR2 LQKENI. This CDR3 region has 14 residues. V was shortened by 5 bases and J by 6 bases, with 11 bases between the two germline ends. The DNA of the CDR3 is TGTGCCAGCTCATGGCAGGGGACTAATTCACCCCTCCACTTT. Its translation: CASSWQGTNSPLHF.

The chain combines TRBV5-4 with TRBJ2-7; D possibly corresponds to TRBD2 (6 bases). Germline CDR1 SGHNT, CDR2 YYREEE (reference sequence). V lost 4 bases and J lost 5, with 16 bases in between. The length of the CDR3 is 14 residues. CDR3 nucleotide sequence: TGTGCCAGCAGCCGCGGGAACGGTTACGACGAGCAGTACTTC. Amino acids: CASSRGNGYDEQYF.

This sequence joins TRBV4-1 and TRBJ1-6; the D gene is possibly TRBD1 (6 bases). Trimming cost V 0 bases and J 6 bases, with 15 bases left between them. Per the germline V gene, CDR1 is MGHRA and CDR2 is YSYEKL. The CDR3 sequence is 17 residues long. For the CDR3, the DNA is TGCGCCAGCAGCCAAGATGGGGGCAGGGTGGGTAATTCACCCCTCCACTTT. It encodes CASSQDGGRVGNSPLHF.

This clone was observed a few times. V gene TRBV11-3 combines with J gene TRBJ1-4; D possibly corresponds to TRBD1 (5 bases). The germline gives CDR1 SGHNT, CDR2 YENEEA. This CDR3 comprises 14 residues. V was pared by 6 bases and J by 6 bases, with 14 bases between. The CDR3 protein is CASSFVDSYEKLFF. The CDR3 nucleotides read TGTGCCAGCAGTTTCGTCGACAGCTATGAAAAACTGTTTTTT. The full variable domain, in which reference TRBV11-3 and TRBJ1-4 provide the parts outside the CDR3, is EAGVVQSPRYKIIEKKQPVAFWCNPISGHNTLYWYLQNLGQGPELLIRYENEEAVDDSQLPKDRFSAERLKGVDSTLKIQPAELGDSAVYLCASSFVDSYEKLFFGSGTQLSVL.

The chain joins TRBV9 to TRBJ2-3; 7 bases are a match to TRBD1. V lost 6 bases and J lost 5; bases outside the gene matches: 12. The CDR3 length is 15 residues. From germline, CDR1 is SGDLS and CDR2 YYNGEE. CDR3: CASNLQGRFGDTQYF. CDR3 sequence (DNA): TGTGCCAGCAACCTACAGGGGCGGTTCGGAGATACGCAGTATTTT.

The CDR3 DNA sequence: TGTGCCAGCAGGTTAAGGACAGGGGGCGGTTATTCACCCCTCCACTTT. As protein: CASRLRTGGGYSPLHF. The genes are TRBV11-2 and TRBJ1-6; 11 bases align to TRBD1. The CDR3 totals 16 residues. The germline V gene has CDR1 SGHAT and CDR2 FQNNGV. J was trimmed by 8 bases and V by 6 bases; bases with no gene match: 9.

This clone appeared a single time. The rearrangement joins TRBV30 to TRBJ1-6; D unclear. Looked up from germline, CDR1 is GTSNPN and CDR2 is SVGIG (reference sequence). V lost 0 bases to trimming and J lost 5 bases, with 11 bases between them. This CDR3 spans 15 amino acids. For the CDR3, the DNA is TGTGCCTGGAGTGTAGGAGACTATAATAATTCACCCCTCCACTTT. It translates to CAWSVGDYNNSPLHF.

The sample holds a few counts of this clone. CDR3 in DNA: TGTGCCAGCAGTGATACGGGGGTTAACTATGGCTACACCTTC. Translated: CASSDTGVNYGYTF. This rearrangement joins TRBV6-1 to TRBJ1-2; D perhaps matches TRBD1 (5 bases). Germline V CDR1 and CDR2: MNHNS, SASEGT. The CDR3 sequence is 14 residues long. Trimming took off 3 bases at V and 1 base at J, with 9 bases between the two ends.

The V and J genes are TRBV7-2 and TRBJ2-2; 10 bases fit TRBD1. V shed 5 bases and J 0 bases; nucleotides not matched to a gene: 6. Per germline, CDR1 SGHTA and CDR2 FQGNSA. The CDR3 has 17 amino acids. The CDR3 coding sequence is TGTGCCAGCAGCAGATCCGGGACAGGGGCGAACACCGGGGAGCTGTTTTTT. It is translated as CASSRSGTGANTGELFF.

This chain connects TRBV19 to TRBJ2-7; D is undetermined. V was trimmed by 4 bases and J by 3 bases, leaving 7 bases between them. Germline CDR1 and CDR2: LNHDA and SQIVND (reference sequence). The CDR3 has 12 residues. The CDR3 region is CASSSANYEQYF. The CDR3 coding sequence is TGTGCCAGTAGTAGTGCTAACTACGAGCAGTACTTC.

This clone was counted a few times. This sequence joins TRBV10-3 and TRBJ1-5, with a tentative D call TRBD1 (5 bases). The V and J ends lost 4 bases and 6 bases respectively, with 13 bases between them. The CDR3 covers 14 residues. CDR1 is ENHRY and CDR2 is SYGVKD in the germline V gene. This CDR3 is CAISGGGMGQPQHF. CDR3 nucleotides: TGTGCCATCAGTGGGGGGGGTATGGGTCAGCCCCAGCATTTT.

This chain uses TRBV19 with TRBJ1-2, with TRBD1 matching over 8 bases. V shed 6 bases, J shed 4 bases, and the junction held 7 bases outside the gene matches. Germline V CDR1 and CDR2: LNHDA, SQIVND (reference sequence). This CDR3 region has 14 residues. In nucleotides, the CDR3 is TGTGCCAGTAGCGAACAGGGGGTAGTCTATGGCTACACCTTC. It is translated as CASSEQGVVYGYTF.

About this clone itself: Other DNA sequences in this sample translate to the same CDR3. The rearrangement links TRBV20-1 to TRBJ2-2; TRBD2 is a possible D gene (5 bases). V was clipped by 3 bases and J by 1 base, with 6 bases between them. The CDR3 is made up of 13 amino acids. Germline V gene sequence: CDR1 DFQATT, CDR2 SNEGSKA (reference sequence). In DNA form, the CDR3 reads TGCAGTGCTAGTGCGGGGAACACCGGGGAGCTGTTTTTT. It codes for CSASAGNTGELFF.

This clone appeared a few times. The CDR3 region is CASSQDRGVYYNEQFF. As DNA, the CDR3 is TGCGCCAGCAGTCAAGACAGGGGCGTTTACTACAATGAGCAGTTCTTC. The chain is built from TRBV23-1 and TRBJ2-1; 8 positions agree with TRBD1. TRBV23-1 is an ORF, and what it does is uncertain. The CDR3 length is 16 residues. With 2 bases clipped from V and 3 bases from J, the junction kept 6 bases outside the gene matches.

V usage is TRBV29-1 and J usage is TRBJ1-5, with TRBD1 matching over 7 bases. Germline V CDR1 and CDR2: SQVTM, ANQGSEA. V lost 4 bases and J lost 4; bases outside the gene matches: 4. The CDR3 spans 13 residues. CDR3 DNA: TGCAGCGTTGGAAGGGGGCAGAATCAGCCCCAGCATTTT. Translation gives CSVGRGQNQPQHF.

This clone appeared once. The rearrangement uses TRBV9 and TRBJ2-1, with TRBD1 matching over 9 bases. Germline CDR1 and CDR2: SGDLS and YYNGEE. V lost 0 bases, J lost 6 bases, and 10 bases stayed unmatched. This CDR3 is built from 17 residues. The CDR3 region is CASSVGPGTGSLNEQFF. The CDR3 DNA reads TGTGCCAGCAGCGTAGGACCCGGGACAGGGAGCCTCAATGAGCAGTTCTTC.

The CDR3 loop reads CASNIAGAYEQYF. Here the CDR3 DNA reads TGTGCCAGCAACATAGCGGGGGCCTACGAGCAGTACTTC. This chain links TRBV28 with TRBJ2-7; TRBD2 agrees at 9 bases. The CDR3 length is 13 residues. With V trimmed by 7 bases and J by 2 bases, 3 bases remained unmatched. The germline V gene encodes CDR1 MDHEN and CDR2 SYDVKM.

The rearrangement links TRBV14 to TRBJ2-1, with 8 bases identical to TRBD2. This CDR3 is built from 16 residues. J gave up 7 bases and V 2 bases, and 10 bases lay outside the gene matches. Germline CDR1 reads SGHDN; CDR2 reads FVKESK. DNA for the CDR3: TGTGCCAGCAGCCAAATGGGCGGGGGGTCCAGTAATGAGCAGTTCTTC. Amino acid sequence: CASSQMGGGSSNEQFF.

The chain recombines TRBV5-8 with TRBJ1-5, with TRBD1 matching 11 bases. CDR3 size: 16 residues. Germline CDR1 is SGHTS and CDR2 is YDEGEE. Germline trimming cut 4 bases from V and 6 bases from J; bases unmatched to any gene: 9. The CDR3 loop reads CASSPEWTGGTQPQHF. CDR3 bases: TGTGCCAGCAGCCCGGAGTGGACAGGGGGCACTCAGCCCCAGCATTTT. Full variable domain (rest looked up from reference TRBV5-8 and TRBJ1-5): EAGVTQSPTHLIKTRGQQATLRCSPISGHTSVYWYQQALGLGLQFLLWYDEGEERNRGNFPPRFSGRQFPNYSSELNVNALELEDSALYLCASSPEWTGGTQPQHFGDGTRLSIL.